The next 4 T cell receptor beta chains were all read from a single sample in a study of spatial heterogeneity in lung cancer (dated by TCRdb to between 2019 and 2020). The receptor library was made with 5' RACE. Sequenced on a NextSeq 500. TCRdb reprocessed the public reads (quality trimming at Q25 with fastp, clone calling with MiXCR) and kept in-frame beta chains. Entries are consolidated by CDR3 protein sequence, retaining the most common genes and DNA. In all, the sample holds about 52,000 distinct CDR3 sequences, and roughly 7.4% of those were seen once. The ten largest make up 35% of the sample. The time point tag for this specimen amounts to: blood at routine non-recurrence follow-up after resection. Whole RNA extracted from tumor and nontumor lung tissue, or from cryopreserved PBMC samples, was used for TCR sequencing without cell sorting. The specimen was PBMCs, collected at follow-up. The receptors were gathered from a female donor with early-stage non-small cell lung cancer.

At least ten counts were recorded for this clonotype. DNA for the CDR3: TGCAGTGCTAGAGATTCCACCCAACTGGCTGAAGCTTTCTTT. It codes for CSARDSTQLAEAFF. The chain recombines TRBV20-1 with TRBJ1-1; no clear D. The germline CDR1 and CDR2 sequences are DFQATT and SNEGSKA (reference sequence). This CDR3 has 14 residues. V lost 0 bases, J lost 6 bases, and 14 bases lay in between.

In its sample, this clonotype was seen many times. The chain recombines TRBV7-9 with TRBJ1-1; 8 nucleotides line up with TRBD1. CDR1 SEHNR and CDR2 FQNEAQ come from the germline V gene (reference sequence). The CDR3 is made up of 19 amino acids. V shed 4 bases and J 8 bases; nucleotides not matched to a gene: 24. CDR3 in DNA: TGTGCCAGCAGCTCCGACTTGCAGACCACGTTTGGACAGGGCCGAGAAGCTTTCTTT. As protein: CASSSDLQTTFGQGREAFF.

This clonotype was observed at least ten times. The V gene is TRBV5-1, the J gene TRBJ1-3; maybe TRBD1 (6 bases). CDR1 and CDR2 (germline): SGHRS, YFSETQ. This CDR3 region has 16 residues. With 2 bases removed from V and 0 bases from J, the gap between germline ends came to 12 bases. CDR3: CASSLWGLSSGNTIYF. CDR3 in DNA: TGCGCCAGCAGCTTATGGGGGCTCAGCTCTGGAAACACCATATATTTT.

At least ten counts were recorded for this clonotype. The chain recombines TRBV12-5 with TRBJ1-1; D unresolved. V was pared by 1 base and J by 11 bases, with 8 bases between. The germline V gene encodes CDR1 LGHNT and CDR2 FRNRAP. This CDR3 is 11 amino acids long. The CDR3 region has the DNA TGTGCTAGTGGTTTGGGGAGGTTGGCTTTCTTT. This gives the protein CASGLGRLAFF. Variable domain in full (rest from reference TRBV12-5 and TRBJ1-1): DARVTQTPRHKVTEMGQEVTMRCQPILGHNTVFWYRQTMMQGLELLAYFRNRAPLDDSGMPKDRFSAEMPDATLATLKIQPSEPRDSAVYFCASGLGRLAFFGQGTRLTVV.